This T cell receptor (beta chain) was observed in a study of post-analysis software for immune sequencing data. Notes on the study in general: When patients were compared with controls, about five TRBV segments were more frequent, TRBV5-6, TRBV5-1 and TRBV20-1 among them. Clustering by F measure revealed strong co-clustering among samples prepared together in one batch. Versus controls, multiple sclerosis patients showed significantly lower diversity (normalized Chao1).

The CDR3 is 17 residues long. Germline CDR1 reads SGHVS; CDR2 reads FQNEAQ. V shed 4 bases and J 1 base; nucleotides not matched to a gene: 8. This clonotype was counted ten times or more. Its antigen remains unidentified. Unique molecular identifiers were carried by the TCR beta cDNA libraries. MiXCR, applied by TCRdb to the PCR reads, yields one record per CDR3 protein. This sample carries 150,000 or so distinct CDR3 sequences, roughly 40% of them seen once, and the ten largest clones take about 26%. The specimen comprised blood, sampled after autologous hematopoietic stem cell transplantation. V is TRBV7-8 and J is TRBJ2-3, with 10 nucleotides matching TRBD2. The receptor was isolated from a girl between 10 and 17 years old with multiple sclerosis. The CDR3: CASSSPGLATRTDTQYF. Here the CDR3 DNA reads TGTGCCAGCAGCTCACCGGGACTAGCGACCCGCACAGATACGCAGTATTTT.